This T cell receptor beta chain was observed in a study of yellow fever vaccine responses in identical twins. About this clonotype itself: The antigen is undetermined.

Study-level results: Reportedly, the T cell response mounted by twins to vaccine seemed partly convergent, partly personalized.

Germline CDR1 reads SGHAT; CDR2 reads FQNNGV. The CDR3 extends over 16 amino acids. Trimming cost V 3 bases and J 0 bases; bases outside gene matches: 6. TCRdb ran MiXCR on the RT-PCR reads and lists one entry per CDR3 protein. Found here are about 19,000 distinct CDR3 sequences, approximately 70% of them singletons; the top ten hold under 3%. This rearrangement joins TRBV11-2 to TRBJ2-3, with 7 bases that match TRBD2. The clonotype comes from a young woman who received the yellow fever vaccine. Here the sequenced sample was T cells from blood (PBMCs), unsorted or a sorted subset (not recorded which), taken before or after yellow fever vaccination (not recorded which). This CDR3 is CASSFPSGHSTDTQYF. CDR3 bases: TGTGCCAGCAGCTTCCCTAGCGGCCATAGCACAGATACGCAGTATTTT.